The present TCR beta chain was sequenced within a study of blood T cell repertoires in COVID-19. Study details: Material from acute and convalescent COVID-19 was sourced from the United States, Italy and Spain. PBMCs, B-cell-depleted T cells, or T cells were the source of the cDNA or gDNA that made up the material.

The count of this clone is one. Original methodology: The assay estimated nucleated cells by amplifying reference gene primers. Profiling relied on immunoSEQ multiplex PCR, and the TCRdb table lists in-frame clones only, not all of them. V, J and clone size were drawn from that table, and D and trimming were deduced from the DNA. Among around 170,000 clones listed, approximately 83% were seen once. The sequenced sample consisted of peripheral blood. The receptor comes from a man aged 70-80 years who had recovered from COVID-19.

The CDR3 here is CASEQPNTGELFF. In DNA form, the CDR3 reads TGTGCCAGCGAACAGCCGAACACCGGGGAGCTGTTTTTT. This chain connects TRBV28 to TRBJ2-2; no clear D. V was cut by 8 bases and J by 0 bases, with 7 bases left in between. The germline CDR1 and CDR2 sequences are MDHEN and SYDVKM. The CDR3 runs to 13 residues.